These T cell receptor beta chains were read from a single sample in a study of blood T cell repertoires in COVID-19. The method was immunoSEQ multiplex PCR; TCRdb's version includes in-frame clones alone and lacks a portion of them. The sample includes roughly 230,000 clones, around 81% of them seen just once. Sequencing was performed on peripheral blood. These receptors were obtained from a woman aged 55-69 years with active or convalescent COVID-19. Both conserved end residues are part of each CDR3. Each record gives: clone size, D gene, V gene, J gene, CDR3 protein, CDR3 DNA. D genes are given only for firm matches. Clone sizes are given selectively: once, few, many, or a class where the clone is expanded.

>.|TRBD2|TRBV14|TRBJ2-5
CASSQSATSGWETQYF
TGTGCCAGCAGCCAATCGGCTACTAGCGGGTGGGAGACCCAGTACTTC
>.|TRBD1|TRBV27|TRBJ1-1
CASSLGQGDTEAFF
TGTGCCAGCAGCCTGGGACAGGGAGACACTGAAGCTTTCTTT
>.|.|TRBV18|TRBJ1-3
CASSPSGTMGNTIYF
TGTGCCAGCTCACCAAGCGGCACCATGGGAAACACCATATATTTT
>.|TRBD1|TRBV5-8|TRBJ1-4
CASSPSGTVGEKLFF
TGTGCCAGCAGCCCTTCCGGGACAGTGGGCGAAAAACTGTTTTTT
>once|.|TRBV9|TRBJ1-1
CASSPYGNRNTEAFF
TGTGCCAGCAGCCCCTACGGGAATCGGAACACTGAAGCTTTCTTT
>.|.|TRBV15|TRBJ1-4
CATSRGGGSAEKLFF
TGTGCCACCAGCAGAGGAGGGGGTAGTGCGGAAAAACTGTTTTTT
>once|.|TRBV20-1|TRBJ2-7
CSARAGGEQYF
TGCAGTGCTAGAGCTGGGGGGGAGCAGTACTTC
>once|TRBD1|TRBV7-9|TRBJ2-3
CASSLRTGSTDTQYF
TGTGCCAGCAGCCTCCGGACAGGGAGCACAGATACGCAGTATTTT
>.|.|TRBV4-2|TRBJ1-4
CASSQVLGQNNEKLFF
TGTGCCAGCAGCCAAGTACTTGGGCAGAACAATGAAAAACTGTTTTTT
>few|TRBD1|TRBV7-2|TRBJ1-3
CASSQIGQGGGNTIYF
TGTGCCAGCAGCCAGATCGGACAGGGTGGTGGAAACACCATATATTTT
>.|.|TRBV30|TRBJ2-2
CAWTSGTGELFF
TGTGCCTGGACCTCGGGCACCGGGGAGCTGTTTTTT
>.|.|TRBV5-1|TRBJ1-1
CASSLVGGRATEAFF
TGCGCCAGCAGCTTGGTGGGGGGGCGAGCCACTGAAGCTTTCTTT
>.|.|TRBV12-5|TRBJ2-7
CASVNTYEQYF
TGTGCTAGTGTCAACACATACGAGCAGTACTTC
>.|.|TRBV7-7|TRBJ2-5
CASPGGLETQYF
TGTGCTAGCCCGGGGGGCTTGGAGACCCAGTACTTC
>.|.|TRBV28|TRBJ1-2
CASSSGVNGYTF
TGTGCCAGCAGTTCAGGGGTGAATGGCTACACCTTC
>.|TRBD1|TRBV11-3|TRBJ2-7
CASSPGQGGEQYF
TGTGCCAGCAGCCCGGGACAGGGTGGCGAGCAGTACTTC
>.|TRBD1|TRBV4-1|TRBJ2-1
CASSQVGQGGQFF
TGCGCCAGCAGCCAAGTGGGACAGGGAGGGCAGTTCTTC
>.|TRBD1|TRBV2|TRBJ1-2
CASTGQKNYGYTF
TGTGCCAGCACGGGACAGAAAAATTATGGCTACACCTTC
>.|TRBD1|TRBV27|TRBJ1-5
CASTETGRSNQPQHF
TGTGCCAGCACCGAGACAGGGCGGAGCAATCAGCCCCAGCATTTT
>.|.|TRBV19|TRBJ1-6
CASSLLGANSPLHF
TGTGCCAGCTCCCTTCTCGGTGCGAATTCACCCCTCCACTTT
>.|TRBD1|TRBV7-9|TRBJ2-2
CAIPQGAGITGELFF
TGTGCCATTCCCCAGGGGGCAGGGATCACCGGGGAGCTGTTTTTT
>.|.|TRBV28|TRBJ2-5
CASSLVVEAAETQYF
TGTGCCAGCAGTTTAGTTGTTGAGGCAGCAGAGACCCAGTACTTC
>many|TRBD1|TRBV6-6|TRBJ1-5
CASSQTGARSNQPQHF
TGTGCCAGCAGCCAGACAGGGGCCCGCAGCAATCAGCCCCAGCATTTT